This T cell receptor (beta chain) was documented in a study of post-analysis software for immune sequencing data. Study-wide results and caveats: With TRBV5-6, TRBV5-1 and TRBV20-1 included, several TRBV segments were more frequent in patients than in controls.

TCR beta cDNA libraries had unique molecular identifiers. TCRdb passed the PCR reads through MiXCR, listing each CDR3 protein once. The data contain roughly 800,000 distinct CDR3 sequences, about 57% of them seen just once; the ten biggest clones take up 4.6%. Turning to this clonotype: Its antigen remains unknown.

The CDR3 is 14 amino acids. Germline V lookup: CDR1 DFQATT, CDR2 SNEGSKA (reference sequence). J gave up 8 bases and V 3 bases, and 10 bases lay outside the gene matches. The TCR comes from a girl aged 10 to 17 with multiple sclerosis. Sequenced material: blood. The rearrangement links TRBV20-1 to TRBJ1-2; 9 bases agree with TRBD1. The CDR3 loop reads CSASTRDRVGGYTF. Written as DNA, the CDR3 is TGCAGTGCTAGTACCCGGGACAGGGTGGGGGGCTACACCTTC.